A single sample is the source of the 6 T cell receptor beta chains below, sequenced in a study of CD8 T cells in ankylosing spondylitis (dated by TCRdb to the late 2010s). Library construction relied on 5' RACE. TCRdb names Illumina HiSeq 2500 as the instrument used. TCRdb reprocessing: public reads trimmed at Q25 with fastp, clones called with MiXCR, in-frame beta chains kept. Each entry merges the rows of one CDR3 protein and shows their most common DNA and genes. The sample table contains more than 300,000 distinct CDR3 sequences; only one count was recorded for roughly 12% of them. More than 7% of the sample lies in the top ten. The sequenced sample was blood, either unsorted or a sorted T cell fraction (not recorded which). These receptors were collected from a female donor with ankylosing spondylitis or in good health (not recorded which).

This clonotype has a handful of counts. CDR3 in amino acids: CASSQGQGIRGTYEQYF. The DNA for the CDR3 is TGTGCCAGCAGCCAGGGACAGGGGATTCGAGGAACCTACGAGCAGTACTTC. The rearrangement links TRBV7-9 to TRBJ2-7; TRBD1 aligns across 10 bases. The CDR3 loop spans 17 amino acids. Per the germline V gene, CDR1 is SEHNR and CDR2 is FQNEAQ (reference sequence). V lost 5 bases, J lost 2 bases, and 12 bases stayed unmatched. Using reference TRBV7-9 and TRBJ2-7 for the parts outside the CDR3, the full variable domain is DTGVSQNPRHKITKRGQNVTFRCDPISEHNRLYWYRQTLGQGPEFLTYFQNEAQLEKSRLLSDRFSAERPKGSFSTLEIQRTEQGDSAMYLCASSQGQGIRGTYEQYFGPGTRLTVT.

This chain uses TRBV4-1 with TRBJ1-1; 9 bases are a match to TRBD1. Trimming at V came to 5 bases and at J to 4 bases, leaving 8 bases not matched to a gene. From germline, CDR1 is MGHRA and CDR2 YSYEKL. The CDR3 has 15 residues. CDR3 region: CASSLQGAIGTEAFF. DNA for the CDR3: TGCGCCAGCAGCTTACAGGGGGCTATCGGCACTGAAGCTTTCTTT.

The rearrangement links TRBV7-2 to TRBJ1-5, with 8 bases matching TRBD1. CDR1 and CDR2 from the germline V gene are SGHTA and FQGNSA. J was trimmed by 1 base and V by 4 bases; bases with no gene match: 6. The CDR3 is 16 residues long. The CDR3 here is CASSYGQGASNQPQHF. CDR3 DNA: TGTGCCAGCAGCTATGGACAGGGCGCGAGCAATCAGCCCCAGCATTTT.

In this sample, this clonotype turned up many times. V is TRBV9 and J is TRBJ2-7, with 7 bases lining up with TRBD2. The J segment lost 5 bases and the V segment lost 4 bases, leaving 3 bases of the junction unmatched. This CDR3 is 12 amino acids long. CDR1 and CDR2 from the germline V gene are SGDLS and YYNGEE. CDR3 loop: CASSPGGHEQYF. Here the CDR3 DNA reads TGTGCCAGCAGCCCGGGGGGACACGAGCAGTACTTC.

This clonotype was observed at least ten times. The gene calls are TRBV29-1 and TRBJ2-1; no clear D. Germline V gene lookup returns CDR1 SQVTM and CDR2 ANQGSEA. The CDR3 contains 16 residues. Deletions cut 6 bases from V and 7 bases from J, with 25 bases between. CDR3 protein: CSVRTPLGMLGNEQFF. In DNA form, the CDR3 reads TGCAGCGTACGCACCCCCTTAGGAATGTTGGGAAATGAGCAGTTCTTC.

This clonotype was detected a few times. The chain couples TRBV28 to TRBJ2-3; possibly TRBD1 or TRBD2 for D (5 bases each). The length of the CDR3 is 15 residues. V lost 5 bases to trimming and J lost 5 bases, with 17 bases between them. Germline loops: CDR1 MDHEN, CDR2 SYDVKM. This chain's CDR3 is CASSPGDLLLDTQYF. DNA for the CDR3: TGTGCCAGCAGTCCTGGGGACCTCCTGCTAGATACGCAGTATTTT. The full variable domain, rest sourced from reference TRBV28 and TRBJ2-3, is DVKVTQSSRYLVKRTGEKVFLECVQDMDHENMFWYRQDPGLGLRLIYFSYDVKMKEKGDIPEGYSVSREKKERFSLILESASTNQTSMYLCASSPGDLLLDTQYFGPGTRLTVL.